This TCR beta chain was sequenced for a study of a mutant IDH1 vaccine in newly diagnosed glioma. Study at large: Vaccination of patients was performed eight times, in weeks 1, 3, 5, 7, 11, 15, 19 and 23. Most had both radiotherapy and temozolomide beforehand; others had only one.

Regarding the study as a whole: Most patients, around 94%, showed vaccine-induced immune responses.

Turning to this clone: The antigen is undetermined.

Sequenced by immunoSEQ multiplex PCR; TCRdb stores in-frame clones only, minus some. In the table there are about 29,000 clones, 80% of which are singletons. V was trimmed by 0 bases and J by 5 bases, leaving 21 bases between them. Germline V CDR1 and CDR2: SGHRS, YFSETQ. CDR3 length equals 17 residues. The time point was: week 23, last vaccination. The content of each vaccine dose was 300 ug of mutant IDH1 20-mer peptide, and topical imiquimod accompanied it. The V gene is TRBV5-1, the J gene TRBJ2-7; D possibly uses TRBD1 or TRBD2 (5 bases each). The sequencing here drew on PBMCs, taken from a glioma patient whose treatment included an IDH1 peptide vaccine. The receptor comes from a young woman with glioma. The DNA for the CDR3 is TGCGCCAGCAGCTTGGCCGGGAATGGGCAGGGCGGCCACGAGCAGTACTTC. Protein: CASSLAGNGQGGHEQYF.